The clone carrying this TCR beta chain was counted at least ten times. Its target is unknown. The sample belongs to a study of T cells after yellow fever vaccination. Between the trimmed V and J ends, which lost 2 bases and 5 bases, there was a span of 7 bases. Germline V CDR1 and CDR2: LNHNV, YYDKDF (reference sequence). The CDR3 contains 13 residues. Study-wide findings and caveats: Boosting was followed by the reappearance of most primary-vaccination clones (just under 97% CD4, about 88% CD8). The secondary response was weaker but peaked faster, day 5 versus 15.

Generation of TCR cDNA used 5'RACE template switching (which added a universal primer site and UMIs). TCRdb called the 5' RACE reads again in MiXCR, with one record for every CDR3 protein. The data contain about 74,000 distinct CDR3 sequences, approximately 7.7% of them singletons. This TCR was sampled from a man aged 18 to 29 who received the YFV17D yellow fever vaccine. The chain has TRBV15 and TRBJ2-1; D unresolved. Sequencing used CD8+ T cells sorted from PBMCs, obtained 4 to 5 days after the first yellow fever vaccination. CDR3 sequence reads: CATSRFRHNEQFF. The CDR3 DNA reads as TGTGCCACCAGCAGATTTAGGCACAATGAGCAGTTCTTC.